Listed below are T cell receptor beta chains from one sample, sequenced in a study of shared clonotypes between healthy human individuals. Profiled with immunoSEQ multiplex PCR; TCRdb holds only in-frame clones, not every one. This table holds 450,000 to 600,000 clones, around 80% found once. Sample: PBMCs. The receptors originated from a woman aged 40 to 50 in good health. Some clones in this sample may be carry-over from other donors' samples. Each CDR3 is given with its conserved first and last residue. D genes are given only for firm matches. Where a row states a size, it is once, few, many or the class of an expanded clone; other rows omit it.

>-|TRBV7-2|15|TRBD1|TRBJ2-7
TGTGCCAGCAGCCGCGACAGGGGGGCTAATTACGAGCAGTACTTC
CASSRDRGANYEQYF
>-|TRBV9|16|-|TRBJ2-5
TGTGCCAGCAGCGTAGCCACTCAGCGGCCCCAAGAGACCCAGTACTTC
CASSVATQRPQETQYF
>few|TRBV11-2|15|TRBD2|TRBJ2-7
TGTGCCAGCAGATCGGGACTAGCGGGAGCAGACGAGCAGTACTTC
CASRSGLAGADEQYF
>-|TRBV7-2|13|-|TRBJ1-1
TGTGCCAGCAGCACACAGGGGAACACTGAAGCTTTCTTT
CASSTQGNTEAFF
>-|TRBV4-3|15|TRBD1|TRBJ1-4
TGCGCCAGCAGCCGATCCGGGACAGGGGGTGAAAAACTGTTTTTT
CASSRSGTGGEKLFF
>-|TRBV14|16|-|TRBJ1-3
TGTGCCAGCAGCCAAGATTGGGGGGGTTCAAGAAACACCATATATTTT
CASSQDWGGSRNTIYF
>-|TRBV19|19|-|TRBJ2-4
TGTGCCAGTAGTTTCCTTACAGGTGGGGATCGGATAGCCAAAAACATTCAGTACTTC
CASSFLTGGDRIAKNIQYF
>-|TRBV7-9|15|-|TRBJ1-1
TGTGCCAGCAGCTTAAGTCCCCGAGAGGGGTCTGAAGCTTTCTTT
CASSLSPREGSEAFF
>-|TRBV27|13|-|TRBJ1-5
TGTGCCAGCAGTTTAACGCCTCCTCAGCCCCAGCATTTT
CASSLTPPQPQHF
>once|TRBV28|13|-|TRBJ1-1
TGTGCCAGCAGTTTTTTTCGGAGCACTGAAGCTTTCTTT
CASSFFRSTEAFF
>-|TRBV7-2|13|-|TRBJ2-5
TGTGCCAGCAGCTTAGGGACCTTAGAGACCCAGTACTTC
CASSLGTLETQYF
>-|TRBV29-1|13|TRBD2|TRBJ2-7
TGCAGCGGTCTACCTAGCGGGAGCTCCAAGCAGTACTTC
CSGLPSGSSKQYF
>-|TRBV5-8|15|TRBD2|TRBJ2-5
TGTGCCAGCAGCTTGGCGGGAGGGCCCAAAGAGACCCAGTACTTC
CASSLAGGPKETQYF
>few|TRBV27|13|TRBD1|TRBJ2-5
TGTGCCAGCAGCCGAGGGACAGCCGAGACCCAGTACTTC
CASSRGTAETQYF
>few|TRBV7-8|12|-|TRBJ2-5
TGTGCCAGCAGCTTGAACAGGGAGACCCAGTACTTC
CASSLNRETQYF
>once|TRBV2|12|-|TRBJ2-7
TGTGCCAGCAGTTCCGACAGTTACGAGCAGTACTTC
CASSSDSYEQYF
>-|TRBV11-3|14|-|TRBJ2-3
TGTGCCAGCAGCTCGGGGGAGAGGGCAGATACGCAGTATTTT
CASSSGERADTQYF
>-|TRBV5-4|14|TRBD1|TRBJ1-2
TGTGCCAGCAGCTTGCGACAGGGGCCCGGGGGCTACACCTTC
CASSLRQGPGGYTF
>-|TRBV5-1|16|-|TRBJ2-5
TGCGCCAGCAGTCTGGCCGGCAGGGGAGGGGGAGAGACCCAGTACTTC
CASSLAGRGGGETQYF
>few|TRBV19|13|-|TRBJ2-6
TGTGCCACCACCGGTTCTGGGGCCAACGTCCTGACTTTC
CATTGSGANVLTF
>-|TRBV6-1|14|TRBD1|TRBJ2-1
TGTGCCAGCAGCACGAGGACAGGTAGCAATGAGCAGTTCTTC
CASSTRTGSNEQFF
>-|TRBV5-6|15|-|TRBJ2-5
TGTGCCAGCAGCTTGGGGGGTAGTTATCAAGAGACCCAGTACTTC
CASSLGGSYQETQYF
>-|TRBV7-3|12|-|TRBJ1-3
TGTGCCAGCAGCGGAGGGGGAAACACCATATATTTT
CASSGGGNTIYF
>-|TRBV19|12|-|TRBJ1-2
TGTGCCAGTAGTATGAATACGGCCGGCTACACCTTC
CASSMNTAGYTF
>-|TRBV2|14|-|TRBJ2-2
TGTGCCAGCAGCCCGCGGGATAACACCGGGGAGCTGTTTTTT
CASSPRDNTGELFF
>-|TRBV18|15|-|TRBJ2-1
TGTGCCAGCTCACCAACCGGGACTCCGGGGCTAGAGCAGTTCTTC
CASSPTGTPGLEQFF
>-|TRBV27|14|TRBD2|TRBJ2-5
TGTGCCAGCTCAGGACTAGCGGGATTTGAGACCCAGTACTTC
CASSGLAGFETQYF
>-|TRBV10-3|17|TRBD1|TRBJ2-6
TGTGCCATCAGTGCTGACAGGGATCTCTCTGGGGCCAACGTCCTGACTTTC
CAISADRDLSGANVLTF
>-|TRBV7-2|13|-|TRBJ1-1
TGTGCCAGCAGCTTAGATCTAGTGGGTGAAGCTTTCTTT
CASSLDLVGEAFF
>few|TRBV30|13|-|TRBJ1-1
TGTGCCTGGAGTCCAGACCCGAACACTGAAGCTTTCTTT
CAWSPDPNTEAFF
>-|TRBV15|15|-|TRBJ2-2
TGTGCCACCAGCAGAGGAGGGGAGGCAACCGGGGAGCTGTTTTTT
CATSRGGEATGELFF
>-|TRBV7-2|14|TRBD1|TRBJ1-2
TGTGCCAGCAGCCGACAGGGCACTAACTATGGCTACACCTTC
CASSRQGTNYGYTF
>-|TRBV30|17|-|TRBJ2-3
TGTGCCTGGAGTAAGGGGGCCACTAGCGTACCCACAGATACGCAGTATTTT
CAWSKGATSVPTDTQYF
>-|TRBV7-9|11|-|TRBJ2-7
TGTGCCAGCAGCTTAGAGTACGAGCAGTACTTC
CASSLEYEQYF
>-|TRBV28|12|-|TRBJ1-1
TGTGCCAGCGGAAGGGGGGACACTGAAGCTTTCTTT
CASGRGDTEAFF
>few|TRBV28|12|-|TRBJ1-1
TGTGCCAGCCAAAGTATGAACACTGAAGCTTTCTTT
CASQSMNTEAFF
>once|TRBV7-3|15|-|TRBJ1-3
TGTGCCAGCAGCCCCGGGCCGAGCTCTGGAAACACCATATATTTT
CASSPGPSSGNTIYF
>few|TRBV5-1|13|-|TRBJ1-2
TGCGCCAGCAGCTCCGGGACGGACTATGGCTACACCTTC
CASSSGTDYGYTF
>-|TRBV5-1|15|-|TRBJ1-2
TGCGCCAGCAGCTTGGGGTTGAGGGGGGTAGACGGCTACACCTTC
CASSLGLRGVDGYTF
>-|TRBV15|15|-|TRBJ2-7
TGTGCCACCAGCCCCAAGTCAGGAGAGGGATCCGAGCAGTACTTC
CATSPKSGEGSEQYF
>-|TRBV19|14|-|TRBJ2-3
TGTGCCAGTAGCAGGACATCATCCACAGATACGCAGTATTTT
CASSRTSSTDTQYF
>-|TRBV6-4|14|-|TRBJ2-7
TGTGCCAGCAGTTCATTAGGGGTGTATTACGAGCAGTACTTC
CASSSLGVYYEQYF
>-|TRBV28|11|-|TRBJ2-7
TGTGCCAGTGGGGGAGTCTACGAGCAGTACTTC
CASGGVYEQYF
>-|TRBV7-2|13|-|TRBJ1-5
TGTGCCAGCAGCTTTTCAGCGTACCAGCCCCAGCATTTT
CASSFSAYQPQHF
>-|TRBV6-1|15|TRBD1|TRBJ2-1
TGTGCCATCTCACGGATGGGACAGGGCCACAATGAGCAGTTCTTC
CAISRMGQGHNEQFF
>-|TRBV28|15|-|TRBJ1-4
TGTGCCAGCAGTTCAGCAAGGGGCCAAAATGAAAAACTGTTTTTT
CASSSARGQNEKLFF